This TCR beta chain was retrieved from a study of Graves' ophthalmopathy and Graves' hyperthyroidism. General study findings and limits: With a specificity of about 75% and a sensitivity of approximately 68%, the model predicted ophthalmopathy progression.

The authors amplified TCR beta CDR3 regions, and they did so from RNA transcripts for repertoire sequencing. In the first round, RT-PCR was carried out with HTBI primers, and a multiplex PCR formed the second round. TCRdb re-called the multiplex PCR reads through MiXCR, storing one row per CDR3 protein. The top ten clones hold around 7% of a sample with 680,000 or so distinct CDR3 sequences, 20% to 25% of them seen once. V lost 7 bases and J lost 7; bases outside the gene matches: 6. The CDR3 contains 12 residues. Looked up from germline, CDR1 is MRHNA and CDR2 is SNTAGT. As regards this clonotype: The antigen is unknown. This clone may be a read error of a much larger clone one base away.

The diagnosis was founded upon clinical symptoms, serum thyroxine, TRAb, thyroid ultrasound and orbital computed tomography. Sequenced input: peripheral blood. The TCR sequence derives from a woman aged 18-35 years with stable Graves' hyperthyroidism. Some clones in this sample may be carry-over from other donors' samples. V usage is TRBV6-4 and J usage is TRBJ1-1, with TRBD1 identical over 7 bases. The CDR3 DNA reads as TGTGCCAGCATGATAGGGGGCAATGAAGCTTTCTTT. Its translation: CASMIGGNEAFF.